Presented here are 4 T cell receptor beta chains from one specimen sequenced in a study of cytomegalovirus exposure and HLA in healthy donors (dated by TCRdb to 2016 to 2017). The library was obtained by the immunoSEQ multiplex PCR assay. A mixture of 60 forward primers for TCR Vbeta segments and 13 reverse primers for TCR Jbeta segments was used in the multiplex PCR. TCRdb's version of the immuneACCESS table is confined to in-frame rearrangements and falls short of the full clone set. An unresolved V gene accounts for under half of the shortfall where checked; the remainder is of unknown origin. The table held for this sample gives 200,000 or so clones. The ten biggest clones cover 0.74% of the sample. The sequenced material came from PBMCs. These receptor sequences come from a boy between 5 and 17 years old in good health and CMV-seronegative.

The chain links TRBV7-9 to TRBJ2-2; the D gene is possibly TRBD2 (6 bases). This CDR3 has 15 amino acids. Germline V gene sequence: CDR1 SEHNR, CDR2 FQNEAQ (reference sequence). The V and J ends lost 6 bases and 4 bases respectively, with 15 bases between them. Here the CDR3 DNA reads TGTGCCAGCAGTCAGTTCCGGGGGAGCACCGGGGAGCTGTTTTTT. Protein: CASSQFRGSTGELFF.

The chain combines TRBV29-1 with TRBJ1-1, with 7 bases fitting TRBD1. CDR3 length: 11 residues. V dropped 7 bases and J dropped 1; count of bases not matched to a gene: 0. Germline assignment: CDR1 SQVTM and CDR2 ANQGSEA. CDR3 in DNA: TGCAGCGGACAGGGGAACACTGAAGCTTTCTTT. This gives the protein CSGQGNTEAFF.

V usage is TRBV7-6 and J usage is TRBJ2-5; tentative D call: TRBD1 (6 bases). The CDR3 totals 18 residues. V lost 4 bases and J 2 bases, leaving 23 bases between the germline ends. Germline V lookup: CDR1 SGHVS, CDR2 FNYEAQ. This CDR3 is CASSSKNEGYRDQETQYF. In nucleotides, the CDR3 is TGTGCCAGCAGCTCCAAAAACGAGGGGTACAGGGATCAAGAGACCCAGTACTTC.

The chain joins TRBV5-1 to TRBJ1-2; TRBD1 aligns across 9 bases. V was clipped by 1 base and J by 7 bases; unmatched bases: 8. Germline V lookup: CDR1 SGHRS, CDR2 YFSETQ. CDR3 length: 15 amino acids. CDR3 sequence: CASSLSGTGFLGYTF. CDR3 sequence (DNA): TGCGCCAGCAGCTTGTCCGGGACAGGGTTTCTTGGCTACACCTTC. The full variable domain, rest sourced from reference TRBV5-1 and TRBJ1-2, is KAGVTQTPRYLIKTRGQQVTLSCSPISGHRSVSWYQQTPGQGLQFLFEYFSETQRNKGNFPGRFSGRQFSNSRSEMNVSTLELGDSALYLCASSLSGTGFLGYTFGSGTRLTVV.